This T cell receptor (beta chain) was obtained from a study of Tregs in tolerant kidney transplant recipients. Study findings and constraints: This study did not directly address biological reproducibility.

Method: immunoSEQ multiplex PCR; TCRdb's copy keeps in-frame clones and lacks some. Of 40,000 to 50,000 clones listed, roughly nine tenths are singletons. The CDR3 contains 17 residues. Germline values: CDR1 SGDLS, CDR2 YYNGEE. V dropped 3 bases and J dropped 0; count of bases not matched to a gene: 9. The nonmyeloablative bone marrow transplants came from related graft donors, with transient mixed chimerism. A word on this clone: Antigen specificity is unknown.

The source is a human patient who received a combined kidney and bone marrow transplant. Some T cells may be transferred from the graft donor. J is TRBJ2-3 and V is TRBV9; TRBD2 matches 8 bases. The material was CD8+ T cells from blood (PBMCs), obtained 12 months after the transplant. The DNA of the CDR3 is TGTGCCAGCAGCGACACTAGCGGAGCCATAAGCACAGATACGCAGTATTTT. Protein sequence: CASSDTSGAISTDTQYF.